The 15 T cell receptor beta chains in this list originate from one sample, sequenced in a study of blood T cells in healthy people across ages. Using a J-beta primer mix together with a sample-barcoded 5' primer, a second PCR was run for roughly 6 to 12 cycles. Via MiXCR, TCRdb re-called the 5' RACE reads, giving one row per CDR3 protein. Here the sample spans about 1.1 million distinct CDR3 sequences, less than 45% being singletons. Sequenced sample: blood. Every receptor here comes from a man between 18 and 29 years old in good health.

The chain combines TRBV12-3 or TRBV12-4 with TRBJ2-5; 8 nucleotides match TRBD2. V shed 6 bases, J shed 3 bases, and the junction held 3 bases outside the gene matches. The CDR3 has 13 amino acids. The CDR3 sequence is CASRTAGEETQYF. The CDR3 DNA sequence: TGTGCCAGCAGAACAGCGGGAGAAGAGACCCAGTACTTC.

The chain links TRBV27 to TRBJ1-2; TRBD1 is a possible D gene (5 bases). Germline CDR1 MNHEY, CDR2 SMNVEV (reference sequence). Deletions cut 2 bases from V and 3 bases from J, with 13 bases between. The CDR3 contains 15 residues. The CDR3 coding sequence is TGTGCCAGCAGTTTAAGGCCCGACAGACACTATGGCTACACCTTC. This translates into CASSLRPDRHYGYTF.

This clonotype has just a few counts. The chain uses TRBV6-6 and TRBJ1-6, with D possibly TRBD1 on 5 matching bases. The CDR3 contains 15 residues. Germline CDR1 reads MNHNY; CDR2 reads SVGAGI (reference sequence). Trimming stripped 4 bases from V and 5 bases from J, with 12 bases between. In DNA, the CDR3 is TGTGCCAGCAGTTCCCTGGTGGGGGATAATTCACCCCTCCACTTT. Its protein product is CASSSLVGDNSPLHF.

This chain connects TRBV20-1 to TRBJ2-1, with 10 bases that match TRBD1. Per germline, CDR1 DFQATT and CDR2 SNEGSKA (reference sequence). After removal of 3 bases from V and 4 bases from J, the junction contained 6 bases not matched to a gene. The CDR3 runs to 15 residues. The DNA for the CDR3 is TGCAGTGCTAGTCATCGACAGGGGGCTTACAATGAGCAGTTCTTC. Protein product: CSASHRQGAYNEQFF.

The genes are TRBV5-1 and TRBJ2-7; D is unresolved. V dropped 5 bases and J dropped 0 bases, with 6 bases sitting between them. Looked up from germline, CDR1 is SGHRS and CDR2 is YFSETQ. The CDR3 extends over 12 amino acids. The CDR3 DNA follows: TGCGCCAGCAGGATGAGCTCCTACGAGCAGTACTTC. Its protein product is CASRMSSYEQYF.

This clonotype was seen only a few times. CDR3 region: CSAEQGVQDNEQFF. The CDR3 DNA is TGCAGTGCTGAACAGGGAGTTCAGGACAATGAGCAGTTCTTC. The V gene is TRBV20-1, the J gene TRBJ2-1, with a possible D match to TRBD1 (6 bases). Germline V gene lookup returns CDR1 DFQATT and CDR2 SNEGSKA (reference sequence). V lost 5 bases, J lost 5 bases, and 16 bases lay in between. The CDR3 contains 14 residues.

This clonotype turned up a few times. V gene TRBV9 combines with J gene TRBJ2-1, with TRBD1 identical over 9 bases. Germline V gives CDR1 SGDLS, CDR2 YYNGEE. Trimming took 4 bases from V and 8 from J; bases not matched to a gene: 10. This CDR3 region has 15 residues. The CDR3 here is CASSFRQGVSDEQFF. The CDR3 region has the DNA TGTGCCAGCAGCTTCAGACAGGGGGTTAGCGATGAGCAGTTCTTC.

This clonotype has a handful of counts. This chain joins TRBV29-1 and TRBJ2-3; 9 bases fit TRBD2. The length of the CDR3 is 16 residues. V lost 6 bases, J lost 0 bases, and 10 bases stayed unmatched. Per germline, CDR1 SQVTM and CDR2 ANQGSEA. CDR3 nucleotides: TGCAGCGTGAGGGGTGCGGGGGGGTTTAGCACAGATACGCAGTATTTT. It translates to CSVRGAGGFSTDTQYF.

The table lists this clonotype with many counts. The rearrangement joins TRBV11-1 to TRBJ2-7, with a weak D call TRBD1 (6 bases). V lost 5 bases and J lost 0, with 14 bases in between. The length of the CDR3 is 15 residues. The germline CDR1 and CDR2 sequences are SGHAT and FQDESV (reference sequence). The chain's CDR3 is CASSPTGGLSYEQYF. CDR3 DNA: TGTGCCAGCAGCCCGACAGGAGGCCTCTCCTACGAGCAGTACTTC. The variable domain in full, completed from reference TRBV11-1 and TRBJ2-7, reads EAEVAQSPRYKITEKSQAVAFWCDPISGHATLYWYRQILGQGPELLVQFQDESVVDDSQLPKDRFSAERLKGVDSTLKIQPAELGDSAMYLCASSPTGGLSYEQYFGPGTRLTVT.

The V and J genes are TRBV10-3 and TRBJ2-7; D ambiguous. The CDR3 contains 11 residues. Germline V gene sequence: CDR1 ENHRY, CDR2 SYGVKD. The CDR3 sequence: CGAGRSYEQYF. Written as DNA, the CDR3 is TGTGGCGCTGGCAGATCCTACGAGCAGTACTTC.

As DNA, the CDR3 is TGTGCCAGCAGCTTAGGGGGGACAGGGGGTTTCAAGGCTTTCTTT. This sequence encodes CASSLGGTGGFKAFF. The chain uses TRBV7-2 and TRBJ1-1; 11 positions agree with TRBD1. V was clipped by 1 base and J by 11 bases; unmatched bases: 9. CDR1 and CDR2 (germline): SGHTA, FQGNSA. The CDR3 has 15 residues.

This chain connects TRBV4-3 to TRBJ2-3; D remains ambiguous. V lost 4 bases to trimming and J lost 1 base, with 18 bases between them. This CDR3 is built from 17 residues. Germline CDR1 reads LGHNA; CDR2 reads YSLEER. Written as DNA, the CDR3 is TGCGCCAGCAGCCCCTCCTATATCTTCGTGGGCACAGATACGCAGTATTTT. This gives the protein CASSPSYIFVGTDTQYF.

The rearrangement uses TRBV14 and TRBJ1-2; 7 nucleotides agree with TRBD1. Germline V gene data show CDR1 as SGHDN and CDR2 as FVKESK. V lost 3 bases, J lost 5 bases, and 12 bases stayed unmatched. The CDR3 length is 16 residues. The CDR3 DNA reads TGTGCCAGCAGCCACACCGCGGCAGGGGGTAGATATGGCTACACCTTC. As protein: CASSHTAAGGRYGYTF. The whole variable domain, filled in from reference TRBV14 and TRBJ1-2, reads EAGVTQFPSHSVIEKGQTVTLRCDPISGHDNLYWYRRVMGKEIKFLLHFVKESKQDESGMPNNRFLAERTGGTYSTLKVQPAELEDSGVYFCASSHTAAGGRYGYTFGSGTRLTVV.

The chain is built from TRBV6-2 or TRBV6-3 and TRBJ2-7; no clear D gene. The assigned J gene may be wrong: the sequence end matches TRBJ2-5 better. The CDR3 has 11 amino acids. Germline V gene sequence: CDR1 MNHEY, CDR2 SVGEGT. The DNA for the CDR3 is TGTGCCAGCAGCAACTGGGAGACCCAGTACTTC. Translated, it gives CASSNWETQYF.

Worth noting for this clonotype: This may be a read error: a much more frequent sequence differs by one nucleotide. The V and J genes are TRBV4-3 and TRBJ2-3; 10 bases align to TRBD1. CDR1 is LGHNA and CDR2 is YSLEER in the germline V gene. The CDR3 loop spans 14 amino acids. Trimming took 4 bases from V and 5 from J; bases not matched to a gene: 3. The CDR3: CASSPRTGGDTQYF. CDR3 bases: TGCGCCAGCAGCCCCCGGACAGGGGGAGATACGCAGTATTTT.